This entry lists 29 T cell receptor beta chains sequenced from one sample in a study of blood T cells in healthy people across ages. The authors ran a second PCR of about 6 to 11 cycles using a sample-barcoded 5' primer and a J-beta primer mix. MiXCR, applied by TCRdb to the 5' RACE reads, yields one record per CDR3 protein. The table shows more than 650,000 distinct CDR3 sequences, with approximately 24% occurring only once. The same specimen was also included in a second study, on T cells of mothers and their children.

The sequencing sample was made of blood. The receptors were gathered from a boy aged 5 to 17 in good health.

This sequence joins TRBV20-1 and TRBJ2-5; the D call may be TRBD1 or TRBD2 (5 bases each). The DNA matches TRBJ2-7 better at its end, which makes the J call doubtful. The CDR3 totals 15 residues. Germline CDR1 and CDR2: DFQATT and SNEGSKA (reference sequence). The DNA for the CDR3 is TGCAGTGCTAGAGATCGCACGATGGGGGCCTACGAGCAGTACTTC. Residues: CSARDRTMGAYEQYF.

Note on this clonotype: A much larger clone sits a single nucleotide away, making a read error possible. The rearrangement joins TRBV2 to TRBJ2-4; D gene uncertain. The V end lost 4 bases, the J end lost 7 bases, and 8 bases lay between the germline ends. The CDR3 is 12 amino acids. The germline gives CDR1 SNHLY, CDR2 FYNNEI. The CDR3 nucleotides read TGTGCCAGCAGTGGAGAGATGAACATTCAGTACTTC. It translates to CASSGEMNIQYF.

This clonotype has a single count. The chain joins TRBV12-3 or TRBV12-4 to TRBJ1-1, with a possible D match to TRBD1 (5 bases). Trimming left V 1 base short and J 5 bases short, with 14 bases between. The CDR3 has 15 residues. CDR3 bases: TGTGCCAGCAGTTTAGGTCGGGGGTATGATACTGAAGCTTTCTTT. The encoded protein is CASSLGRGYDTEAFF.

This clonotype was recorded a few times. The DNA of the CDR3 is TGTGCCAGCAGCGTGGATTGGACGGCTTCCTACGAGCAGTACTTC. Protein product: CASSVDWTASYEQYF. The rearrangement uses TRBV9 and TRBJ2-7; D unresolved. Trimming removed 2 bases at V and 1 base at J, with 13 bases between. The length of the CDR3 is 15 residues. Germline V CDR1 and CDR2: SGDLS, YYNGEE. Complete variable domain (other parts from reference TRBV9 and TRBJ2-7): DSGVTQTPKHLITATGQRVTLRCSPRSGDLSVYWYQQSLDQGLQFLIQYYNGEERAKGNILERFSAQQFPDLHSELNLSSLELGDSALYFCASSVDWTASYEQYFGPGTRLTVT.

This clonotype occurred a few times. The J gene is TRBJ2-1, the V gene TRBV30; 10 bases fit TRBD2. Near its end, the DNA agrees better with TRBJ2-5, so the J call may be wrong. The germline V gene encodes CDR1 GTSNPN and CDR2 SVGIG (reference sequence). The CDR3 extends over 13 amino acids. CDR3 nucleotides: TGTGCCTGTTGGCCTAGCGGGGGCGAGACCCAGTACTTC. This translates into CACWPSGGETQYF.

This clonotype was observed a few times. This may be a read error: a much more frequent sequence differs by one nucleotide. V usage is TRBV10-3 and J usage is TRBJ2-5; 7 bases line up with TRBD1. The CDR3 runs to 14 residues. The V and J ends lost 6 bases and 1 base, in that order; junction bases with no gene match: 5. CDR1 and CDR2 (germline): ENHRY, SYGVKD. CDR3 residues: CAISPGQSQETQYF. The CDR3 DNA follows: TGTGCCATCAGCCCGGGACAGTCCCAAGAGACCCAGTACTTC.

This clonotype has only a few counts. The chain links TRBV5-4 to TRBJ1-1, with 9 bases fitting TRBD1. This CDR3 comprises 14 residues. Trimming cost V 4 bases and J 1 base; bases outside gene matches: 2. From germline, CDR1 is SGHNT and CDR2 YYREEE (reference sequence). This CDR3 reads CASSRDRENTEAFF. CDR3 nucleotide sequence: TGTGCCAGCAGCCGGGACAGGGAGAACACTGAAGCTTTCTTT.

This clonotype has more than one count but fewer than ten. The chain has TRBV28 and TRBJ2-1, with a weak D call TRBD1 (5 bases). Germline V gives CDR1 MDHEN, CDR2 SYDVKM. Trimming cost V 3 bases and J 7 bases, with 13 bases left between them. There are 14 residues in the CDR3. The CDR3 DNA sequence: TGTGCCAGCAGTTTGCCGCAGGGTAGGAATGAGCAGTTCTTC. Translated: CASSLPQGRNEQFF.

J is TRBJ2-7 and V is TRBV20-1, with D possibly matching TRBD1 (6 bases). Germline values: CDR1 DFQATT, CDR2 SNEGSKA (reference sequence). This CDR3 is built from 13 residues. V shed 5 bases and J shed 6 bases, with 17 bases lying between them. The CDR3 here is CSAGRTAVGEQYF. Here the CDR3 DNA reads TGCAGTGCTGGCCGGACAGCGGTGGGCGAGCAGTACTTC.

This chain links TRBV2 with TRBJ2-1; D is perhaps TRBD2 (7 bases). The V gene lost 3 bases and the J gene lost 8 bases, with 14 bases spanning the gap. The CDR3 is 14 amino acids. Germline CDR1 and CDR2: SNHLY and FYNNEI. CDR3 DNA: TGTGCCAGCAGTGATGGGGGGGGCCCTCATGAGCAGTTCTTC. It yields the protein CASSDGGGPHEQFF.

This sequence joins TRBV20-1 and TRBJ1-4; D is perhaps TRBD1 (6 bases). CDR1 is DFQATT, CDR2 SNEGSKA, per germline (reference sequence). CDR3 length equals 13 residues. V was cut by 5 bases and J by 3 bases, with 10 bases left in between. This chain's CDR3 is CSAQGPANEKLFF. In DNA, the CDR3 is TGCAGTGCTCAGGGGCCGGCTAATGAAAAACTGTTTTTT.

There are a few counts of this clonotype. This chain uses TRBV29-1 with TRBJ2-1; TRBD2 agrees at 12 bases. Germline lookup yields CDR1 SQVTM and CDR2 ANQGSEA. The CDR3 spans 13 residues. V lost 6 bases and J lost 9; bases outside the gene matches: 6. The CDR3 region is CSVLAGGQSEQFF. CDR3 DNA: TGCAGCGTGCTAGCGGGGGGGCAAAGTGAGCAGTTCTTC.

This clonotype was counted a few times. The V call is TRBV6-6, the J call TRBJ1-4, with 7 nucleotides matching TRBD1. The CDR3 runs 13 residues. Per germline, CDR1 MNHNY and CDR2 SVGAGI (reference sequence). V lost 6 bases and J lost 7; bases outside the gene matches: 5. The CDR3 nucleotides read TGTGCCAGCAGGGCAGGGGGGGGTGAAAAACTGTTTTTT. Its protein product is CASRAGGGEKLFF.

This clonotype was counted only a few times. This chain connects TRBV10-3 to TRBJ2-5; TRBD1 aligns across 11 bases. The CDR3 sequence is 14 residues long. Germline CDR1 is ENHRY and CDR2 is SYGVKD. Germline trimming cut 7 bases from V and 5 bases from J; bases unmatched to any gene: 6. The CDR3 DNA follows: TGTGCCATCACCCCCGGGACAGGGGGGGAGACCCAGTACTTC. It is translated as CAITPGTGGETQYF.

The J gene is TRBJ2-7, the V gene TRBV7-9; the D is unclear. This CDR3 has 12 amino acids. CDR1 and CDR2 from the germline V gene are SEHNR and FQNEAQ (reference sequence). Deletions cut 9 bases from V and 0 bases from J, with 9 bases between. The CDR3 protein is CASGVDSYEQYF. The CDR3 coding sequence is TGTGCCAGTGGGGTGGACTCCTACGAGCAGTACTTC.

This chain joins TRBV3-1 and TRBJ2-2; a weak D match, TRBD1 (5 bases). The CDR3 is 17 amino acids. Trimming stripped 4 bases from V and 2 bases from J, with 17 bases between. CDR1 is LGHDT, CDR2 YNNKEL, per germline (reference sequence). The CDR3 region is CASSLTDWGVNTGELFF. The CDR3, as DNA: TGTGCCAGCAGCCTTACAGACTGGGGCGTCAACACCGGGGAGCTGTTTTTT.

In this sample, this clonotype turned up a few times. V gene TRBV20-1 combines with J gene TRBJ2-7, with a tentative D call TRBD1 (6 bases). Trimming removed 0 bases from V and 3 bases from J, with 9 bases in between. There are 13 residues in the CDR3. Per germline, CDR1 DFQATT and CDR2 SNEGSKA (reference sequence). CDR3 loop: CSAREGRGYEQYF. In nucleotides, the CDR3 is TGCAGTGCTAGAGAAGGCAGGGGCTACGAGCAGTACTTC.

This clonotype showed up just a few times. The J gene is TRBJ2-1, the V gene TRBV7-2, with D uncertain. The CDR3 totals 13 residues. The V end lost 4 bases, the J end lost 5 bases, and 9 bases lay between the germline ends. Germline V gene sequence: CDR1 SGHTA, CDR2 FQGNSA. CDR3 region: CASSYIPDNEQFF. The CDR3 nucleotides read TGTGCCAGCAGCTACATACCAGACAATGAGCAGTTCTTC.

This clonotype was observed a handful of times. The chain has TRBV18 and TRBJ2-3, with 8 bases that match TRBD2. J gave up 5 bases and V 3 bases, and 1 base lay outside the gene matches. The CDR3 runs to 13 residues. Germline V gene lookup returns CDR1 KGHSH and CDR2 LQKENI. The CDR3: CASSPGLGDTQYF. Written as DNA, the CDR3 is TGTGCCAGCTCACCGGGACTAGGAGATACGCAGTATTTT.

This rearrangement joins TRBV27 to TRBJ2-3; 8 nucleotides align to TRBD2. The J segment lost 4 bases and the V segment lost 3 bases, leaving 3 bases of the junction unmatched. This CDR3 has 14 residues. Germline lookup yields CDR1 MNHEY and CDR2 SMNVEV (reference sequence). The CDR3, as DNA: TGTGCCAGCAGTTTCGCGGGGGGAGCAGATACGCAGTATTTT. As protein: CASSFAGGADTQYF.

This clonotype has a handful of counts. The CDR3 spells CASRGQRALVGSPLHF. CDR3 nucleotides: TGTGCCAGCAGGGGACAGAGAGCCCTGGTCGGTTCACCCCTCCACTTT. This sequence joins TRBV28 and TRBJ1-6, with 7 bases that match TRBD1. Germline lookup yields CDR1 MDHEN and CDR2 SYDVKM. Germline trimming cut 6 bases from V and 9 bases from J; bases unmatched to any gene: 14. This CDR3 contains 16 residues.

There are a few counts of this clonotype. The V and J genes are TRBV7-9 and TRBJ1-1; the D is unclear. The CDR3 is made up of 17 amino acids. Germline CDR1 reads SEHNR; CDR2 reads FQNEAQ (reference sequence). The V gene lost 5 bases and the J gene lost 2 bases, with 21 bases spanning the gap. The CDR3 DNA reads TGTGCCAGCAGCCCAGTTGGGGAAGAAGCAGGTAACACTGAAGCTTTCTTT. Encoded protein: CASSPVGEEAGNTEAFF.

CDR3: CASSSGLELETQYF. The DNA for the CDR3 is TGTGCCAGCAGTTCGGGACTAGAGTTGGAGACCCAGTACTTC. V gene TRBV6-2 or TRBV6-3 combines with J gene TRBJ2-5, with 8 bases matching TRBD2. The CDR3 has 14 amino acids. The junction had 6 bases not matched to a gene; V was cut back by 4 bases and J by 5 bases. The germline CDR1 and CDR2 sequences are MNHEY and SVGEGT.

V is TRBV2 and J is TRBJ1-1, with D uncertain. The CDR3 sequence is 13 residues long. Trimming pared 4 bases from V and 0 bases from J, leaving 6 bases between. CDR1 and CDR2 (germline): SNHLY, FYNNEI. The CDR3 protein is CASSGSMNTEAFF. The CDR3 DNA reads as TGTGCCAGCAGTGGTTCCATGAACACTGAAGCTTTCTTT.

This chain links TRBV28 with TRBJ2-7, with D perhaps matching TRBD1 (6 bases). Germline values: CDR1 MDHEN, CDR2 SYDVKM. The CDR3 loop spans 14 amino acids. With 2 bases removed from V and 0 bases from J, the gap between germline ends came to 8 bases. The CDR3 sequence: CASSLGGHSYEQYF. In nucleotides, the CDR3 is TGTGCCAGCAGTTTAGGGGGACACTCCTACGAGCAGTACTTC.

The rearrangement uses TRBV12-3 or TRBV12-4 and TRBJ2-2; D call uncertain. The CDR3 contains 13 residues. V was trimmed by 5 bases and J by 6 bases, leaving 10 bases between them. CDR3 bases: TGTGCCAGCAGTGTCATGTTGGCCGGGGAGCTGTTTTTT. This sequence encodes CASSVMLAGELFF.

This chain uses TRBV11-2 with TRBJ2-3, with 8 bases identical to TRBD2. Trimming at V came to 3 bases and at J to 5 bases, leaving 10 bases not matched to a gene. The V gene's germline CDR1 is SGHAT and CDR2 FQNNGV. This CDR3 contains 16 residues. The chain's CDR3 is CASSLTWREALDTQYF. The CDR3 DNA follows: TGTGCCAGCAGCTTGACGTGGCGGGAGGCTTTAGATACGCAGTATTTT.

This clonotype was detected ten times or more. This chain joins TRBV28 and TRBJ2-5, with TRBD2 matching over 13 bases. Germline CDR1 and CDR2: MDHEN and SYDVKM. The V and J ends lost 3 bases and 5 bases, in that order; junction bases with no gene match: 12. The CDR3 is made up of 18 amino acids. The CDR3 is CASSLAGLAGPGGETQYF. The DNA of the CDR3 is TGTGCCAGCAGTTTGGCGGGACTAGCGGGGCCGGGGGGGGAGACCCAGTACTTC.

In its sample, this clonotype was seen a few times. The chain links TRBV5-5 to TRBJ1-1; D is unresolved. There are 14 residues in the CDR3. The V and J ends lost 2 bases and 0 bases respectively, with 8 bases between them. CDR1 and CDR2 from the germline V gene are SGHKS and YYEKEE (reference sequence). CDR3 DNA: TGTGCCAGCAGCTTAAATGTATTGAACACTGAAGCTTTCTTT. Protein product: CASSLNVLNTEAFF.